A selection of T cell receptor beta chains follows, all from one sample in a study of lung T cells in sarcoidosis with Löfgren's syndrome. TCRdb redid the calling of the reads with MiXCR, one entry per CDR3 protein. The repertoire holds about 63,000 distinct CDR3 sequences, with about 20% as singletons. Material: CD4+ T cells from PBMCs. Receptors were obtained from a human donor with sarcoidosis (Löfgren's syndrome or another form), or a control subject (not recorded which). The CDR3 runs from the conserved cysteine through the conserved F or W. The D gene is left open where the match is weak. Rows give clone size only sometimes, using once, few, many, or a class for an expanded clone.

TRBV6-1	TRBD1	TRBJ2-3	many	TGTGCCAGCAGTCCCCGGGACAGGGGGCAGGGAGATACGCAGTATTTT	CASSPRDRGQGDTQYF
TRBV16	.	TRBJ1-1	many	TGTGCCAGCAGCCGAACGGGGGGTTTCACTGAAGCTTTCTTT	CASSRTGGFTEAFF
TRBV7-6	.	TRBJ2-6	.	TGTGCCAGCAGCTTTATGAGACAACCGTCCTCTGGGGCCAACGTCCTGACTTTC	CASSFMRQPSSGANVLTF
TRBV24-1	.	TRBJ2-3	few	TGTGCCACCAGTGATTTGCATGGCGGGATTCCCACAGATACGCAGTATTTT	CATSDLHGGIPTDTQYF
TRBV12-3/TRBV12-4	.	TRBJ1-1	few	TGTGCCAGCAGTTTCAGGGAGAACACTGAAGCTTTCTTT	CASSFRENTEAFF
TRBV10-3	.	TRBJ1-3	.	TGTGCCATTGGACAAACTGAAAACACCATATATTTT	CAIGQTENTIYF
TRBV6-6	TRBD1	TRBJ1-3	many	TGTGCCAGCAGTTACGACAGGGCCTCTGGAAACACCATATATTTT	CASSYDRASGNTIYF
TRBV7-3	TRBD2	TRBJ2-1	.	TGTGCCAGCAGCTGGGACCGGGAGGATGAGCAGTTCTTC	CASSWDREDEQFF
TRBV12-3/TRBV12-4	.	TRBJ2-5	many	TGTGCCAGCAGTTCGGGAGAGGAAGAGACCCAGTACTTC	CASSSGEEETQYF
TRBV2	TRBD1	TRBJ1-2	.	TGTGCCAGCAGCCCACAGGGGGCTAACTATGGCTACACCTTC	CASSPQGANYGYTF
TRBV7-2	.	TRBJ1-1	.	TGTGCCAGCAGCGAATCGGGACGGTCGGACACTGAAGCTTTCTTT	CASSESGRSDTEAFF
TRBV7-2	.	TRBJ2-7	.	TGTGCCAGCAGCGTGTCCCCGGGGACGTCCTACGAGCAGTACTTC	CASSVSPGTSYEQYF
TRBV3-1	TRBD2	TRBJ2-1	few	TGTGCCAGCAGCCGAGGACTAGCGGGAGCGTACAATGAGCAGTTCTTC	CASSRGLAGAYNEQFF
TRBV5-5	.	TRBJ2-1	.	TGTGCCAGCAGGGGGGGTAGGAATGAGCAGTTCTTC	CASRGGRNEQFF
TRBV20-1	.	TRBJ2-1	many	TGCAGTGCTGAGCGCAATGAGCAGTTCTTC	CSAERNEQFF
TRBV12-3/TRBV12-4	TRBD2	TRBJ2-5	few	TGTGCCAGCAGTTTAAGGGCGGGGGGGATTCAAGAGACCCAGTACTTC	CASSLRAGGIQETQYF
TRBV28	TRBD2	TRBJ2-3	many	TGTGCCAGCAGTGTACTAGCGGTTCCCGATACGCAGTATTTT	CASSVLAVPDTQYF
TRBV20-1	.	TRBJ2-1	many	TGCAGTGCTAAGACAGGAGAGTACAATGAGCAGTTCTTC	CSAKTGEYNEQFF
TRBV2	TRBD2	TRBJ2-7	.	TGTGCCAGCAGTCCGGGACTAGCGGGAGGTGGCTCCTACGAGCAGTACTTC	CASSPGLAGGGSYEQYF
TRBV7-2	.	TRBJ2-3	many	TGTGCCAGCAGCTTAGACCCTCTGGGGGCTTACACAGATACGCAGTATTTT	CASSLDPLGAYTDTQYF
TRBV20-1	TRBD1	TRBJ1-5	many	TGCAGTGCTAGCGAAACAGGGGCTTGGGATCAGCCCCAGCATTTT	CSASETGAWDQPQHF
TRBV12-3/TRBV12-4	.	TRBJ2-5	.	TGTGCCAGCAGACCCCGCAGGGCTGGCCAAGAGACCCAGTACTTC	CASRPRRAGQETQYF
TRBV28	.	TRBJ2-5	many	TGTGCCAGCAGTTTTACGGCACGAAGGGGGGCCCAGTACTTC	CASSFTARRGAQYF
TRBV7-2	.	TRBJ2-5	few	TGTGCCAGCAGCTTAGCGGGGGATATAGCCCGGGGGACCCAGTACTTC	CASSLAGDIARGTQYF
TRBV19	TRBD1	TRBJ1-1	many	TGTGCCAGTAGTAACTGGCCCCCCGGGACAGGGAACACTGAAGCTTTCTTT	CASSNWPPGTGNTEAFF
TRBV6-1	.	TRBJ1-2	.	TGTGCCAGCAAACGAGGGACATGGGGCGGGTATGGCTACACCTTT	CASKRGTWGGYGYTF
TRBV29-1	TRBD2	TRBJ2-3	few	TGCAGCGTTGCATCCGGGGGGAGCACAGATACGCAGTATTTT	CSVASGGSTDTQYF
TRBV2	TRBD1	TRBJ2-5	few	TGTGCCAGCAGCTCGCAGGGGGCAGGAGAGACCCAGTACTTC	CASSSQGAGETQYF
TRBV28	TRBD1	TRBJ1-5	many	TGTGCCAGCAGGGGACAGGGGGATCAGCCCCAGCATTTT	CASRGQGDQPQHF
TRBV4-3	TRBD2	TRBJ2-7	.	TGCGCCAGCAGCCAAGAGACTAGCGGAACCTACGAGCAGTACTTC	CASSQETSGTYEQYF
TRBV29-1	TRBD1	TRBJ2-7	.	TGCAGCGCCGGACAGGGGACGCCGGCGGGGGAGCAGTACTTC	CSAGQGTPAGEQYF
TRBV6-6	.	TRBJ1-2	many	TGTGCCAGCAGTTACGCCGGGCCTCCTCTCTATGGCTACACCTTC	CASSYAGPPLYGYTF
TRBV28	TRBD1	TRBJ2-5	many	TGTGCCAGCAAGGGACAGTTACAAGAGACCCAGTACTTC	CASKGQLQETQYF
TRBV27	.	TRBJ2-7	many	TGTGCCAGCAGACCAACGTGGGTAGGGTCCGAGCAGTACTTC	CASRPTWVGSEQYF
TRBV11-1	TRBD2	TRBJ2-1	.	TGTGCCAGTACGAAAAACCCGGGAGCGGGGGTCCGGAATGAGCAGTTCTTC	CASTKNPGAGVRNEQFF
TRBV2	.	TRBJ1-1	.	TGTGCCAGCTTCAAGGGGGGCTTGAGGAACACTGAAGCTTTCTTT	CASFKGGLRNTEAFF
TRBV18	.	TRBJ1-1	.	TGTGCCAGCTCACCGTCCCTCTCAGGGGAGACAGCTTTCTTT	CASSPSLSGETAFF
TRBV5-4	.	TRBJ2-3	few	TGTGCCAGCAGCTTCCAGTCCACAGATACGCAGTATTTT	CASSFQSTDTQYF
TRBV19	.	TRBJ2-5	many	TGTGCCAGTAGTATCAACAAAGAGACCCAGTACTTC	CASSINKETQYF
TRBV20-1	.	TRBJ2-6	.	TGCAGTGCTAGAACGTTGGCCGGGGCCAACGTCCTGACTTTC	CSARTLAGANVLTF
TRBV5-1	TRBD2	TRBJ2-5	few	TGCGCCAGCAGCTTCGGGACTAGCGGGGGACAAGAGACCCAGTACTTC	CASSFGTSGGQETQYF
TRBV2	.	TRBJ1-1	many	TGTGCCAGCAGTGAAATAGCAGGGAAAGTGACTGAAGCTTTCTTT	CASSEIAGKVTEAFF
TRBV28	TRBD1	TRBJ1-2	many	TGTGCCAGCACCCAACAGGGGGCTTGGGGCTACACCTTC	CASTQQGAWGYTF
TRBV11-2	TRBD1	TRBJ2-4	.	TGTGCCAGCAGCTGGGGTCCGGGACAGGGAAACATTCAGTACTTC	CASSWGPGQGNIQYF
TRBV28	.	TRBJ1-2	many	TGTGCCAGCACCATACAACAGGGACGAGAATATGGCTACACCTTC	CASTIQQGREYGYTF